This TCR beta chain was captured in a study of OX40 agonist ivuxolimab in advanced cancers. Study in general: Patients were treated with ivuxolimab, an agonistic anti-OX40 (CD134) antibody. Whole-study results and caveats: With doses of 0.1 to 3.0 mg/kg, CD4+ and CD8+ blood T cells had undergone clonal expansion by week 6. Some nonresponders additionally presented with little normalized T-cell clonal expansion.

Patients had blood sampled at baseline and again on cycle 4 day 1 and cycle 7 day 1. Turning to this clone: What it binds is unknown.

J lost 7 bases, V lost 5 bases, and 7 bases had no gene match. CDR1 is MNHEY, CDR2 SMNVEV, per germline (reference sequence). This CDR3 is 16 amino acids long. Produced via immunoSEQ multiplex PCR; TCRdb's table is partial and in-frame only. Of about 73,000 clones listed, 88% are singletons. Here the sequenced sample was CD4+ or CD8+ T cells sorted from blood, taken in a trial of the OX40 agonist ivuxolimab. The sequence derives from an adult with an advanced solid tumor such as melanoma, head and neck, liver or kidney cancer. V gene TRBV27 combines with J gene TRBJ2-2; 13 nucleotides match TRBD2. CDR3 coding DNA: TGTGCCAGCAGTACCGGACTAGCGGGAGCGAGCGGGGAGCTGTTTTTT. Its translation is CASSTGLAGASGELFF.